What follows are 15 T cell receptor beta chains derived from one specimen sequenced in a study of beta chain features in type 1 diabetes. Expressed TCRB transcripts got sequenced, as all isolated RNA was reverse transcribed. Sequencing was performed with immunoSEQ multiplex PCR; in TCRdb, only in-frame clones are kept and a portion is missing. Of about 150,000 clones listed, more than 9.5% are singletons. Sequenced input: central memory CD4+ T cells from blood. These receptors were collected from a man in his late teens or twenties in good health.

The genes are TRBV7-9 and TRBJ2-1, with D possibly TRBD1 on 6 matching bases. The germline gives CDR1 SEHNR, CDR2 FQNEAQ (reference sequence). V lost 1 base and J 8 bases, leaving 18 bases between the germline ends. The CDR3 loop spans 16 amino acids. The CDR3 loop is CASSLVQGSWGHEQFF. DNA of the CDR3: TGTGCCAGCAGCTTAGTCCAGGGGTCCTGGGGTCATGAGCAGTTCTTC. Variable domain in full (rest from reference TRBV7-9 and TRBJ2-1): DTGVSQNPRHKITKRGQNVTFRCDPISEHNRLYWYRQTLGQGPEFLTYFQNEAQLEKSRLLSDRFSAERPKGSFSTLEIQRTEQGDSAMYLCASSLVQGSWGHEQFFGPGTRLTVL.

The gene calls are TRBV7-2 and TRBJ2-3; TRBD1 is a possible D gene (5 bases). Germline CDR1 is SGHTA and CDR2 is FQGNSA. Between the trimmed V and J ends, which lost 7 bases and 0 bases, there was a span of 11 bases. The CDR3 has 14 amino acids. For the CDR3, the DNA is TGTGCCAGCAAGGGGCTAGTGAGCACAGATACGCAGTATTTT. Translating gives CASKGLVSTDTQYF.

The gene calls are TRBV7-8 and TRBJ2-3; 7 nucleotides agree with TRBD2. The V and J ends lost 3 bases and 2 bases, in that order; junction bases with no gene match: 5. The germline gives CDR1 SGHVS, CDR2 FQNEAQ. The CDR3 contains 15 residues. The CDR3 DNA follows: TGTGCCAGCAGCTTTAGCGGGCGCTACACAGATACGCAGTATTTT. This translates into CASSFSGRYTDTQYF.

This clone has just a few counts. The sample contains more than one DNA sequence encoding this CDR3. This chain uses TRBV29-1 with TRBJ2-4; TRBD2 matches 7 bases. V lost 5 bases and J lost 8; bases outside the gene matches: 9. The length of the CDR3 is 13 residues. Germline CDR1 reads SQVTM; CDR2 reads ANQGSEA. The CDR3 DNA reads TGCAGCGTTCAGGCGGGAGCTTCGGACATTCAGTACTTC. This translates into CSVQAGASDIQYF.

This clone was seen only a few times. The chain has TRBV10-3 and TRBJ1-3, with TRBD1 as a possible D gene (5 bases). The CDR3 spans 13 residues. In germline, CDR1 is ENHRY, CDR2 SYGVKD. V dropped 3 bases and J dropped 7 bases, with 10 bases sitting between them. The CDR3: CAISDQGVNTIYF. The CDR3 DNA reads TGTGCCATCAGTGACCAGGGAGTGAACACCATATATTTT.

This clone was recorded a few times. The chain carries TRBV9 and TRBJ2-2; D remains unclear. The V and J ends lost 4 bases and 1 base respectively, with 5 bases between them. Germline loops: CDR1 SGDLS, CDR2 YYNGEE. The CDR3 covers 13 residues. Here the CDR3 reads CASSPLNTGELFF. The CDR3 DNA reads TGTGCCAGCAGCCCGTTGAACACCGGGGAGCTGTTTTTT.

This clone was detected a few times. V is TRBV4-1 and J is TRBJ1-2; D might be TRBD1 (5 bases). The ends were cut back, 0 bases at V and 3 bases at J, with 11 bases in the middle. The CDR3 contains 15 residues. Germline V CDR1 and CDR2: MGHRA, YSYEKL. The CDR3 nucleotides read TGCGCCAGCAGCCAAGATTCGGGACTTCACTATGGCTACACCTTC. Amino acid sequence: CASSQDSGLHYGYTF.

This clone was seen only a few times. The chain joins TRBV29-1 to TRBJ1-5; 8 positions agree with TRBD1. CDR1 SQVTM and CDR2 ANQGSEA come from the germline V gene. The CDR3 loop spans 14 amino acids. Germline trimming cut 6 bases from V and 9 bases from J; bases unmatched to any gene: 13. CDR3 sequence: CSVDGQGDGGPQHF. The CDR3 nucleotides read TGCAGCGTGGACGGACAGGGTGACGGGGGGCCCCAGCATTTT.

This clone was counted a few times. The chain links TRBV12-5 to TRBJ2-1, with 9 bases matching TRBD1. The CDR3 has 15 amino acids. Germline V gene data show CDR1 as LGHNT and CDR2 as FRNRAP. The J segment lost 3 bases and the V segment lost 9 bases, leaving 9 bases of the junction unmatched. CDR3 sequence: CASAGGTGYYNEQFF. For the CDR3, the DNA is TGTGCTAGCGCCGGGGGGACAGGGTACTACAATGAGCAGTTCTTC.

V is TRBV4-2 and J is TRBJ2-1; TRBD2 is a possible D gene (5 bases). Trimming stripped 1 base from V and 5 bases from J, with 12 bases between. Germline V lookup: CDR1 LGHNA, CDR2 YNFKEQ. CDR3 length: 15 residues. The CDR3 spells CASSQGLTGNNEQFF. As DNA, the CDR3 is TGTGCCAGCAGCCAAGGACTCACCGGGAACAATGAGCAGTTCTTC.

This clone turned up a few times. The chain combines TRBV2 with TRBJ2-5; weak D call: TRBD2 (5 bases). TRBJ2-7 matches the DNA end more closely, so the J call is doubtful. In germline, CDR1 is SNHLY, CDR2 FYNNEI. The CDR3 is 12 amino acids. CDR3 amino acids: CALGSRGYEQYF. The DNA for the CDR3 is TGTGCCCTCGGAAGCCGGGGCTACGAGCAGTACTTC.

This clone was seen a few times. CDR3 coding DNA: TGTGCCAGCAGCGTAGGGGTAGGGCGGAATGAGCAGTTCTTC. The encoded protein is CASSVGVGRNEQFF. J is TRBJ2-1 and V is TRBV9; D remains unclear. V was cut by 0 bases and J by 7 bases, with 11 bases left in between. Germline values: CDR1 SGDLS, CDR2 YYNGEE. The CDR3 sequence is 14 residues long.

This rearrangement joins TRBV7-9 to TRBJ1-1; D remains unclear. The CDR3 loop spans 15 amino acids. V lost 5 bases to trimming and J lost 4 bases, with 17 bases between them. The germline gives CDR1 SEHNR, CDR2 FQNEAQ (reference sequence). This CDR3 reads CASSPLGGWVTEAFF. CDR3 bases: TGTGCCAGCAGCCCCTTGGGTGGATGGGTCACTGAAGCTTTCTTT. Combining the CDR3 with reference TRBV7-9 and TRBJ1-1 gives the whole variable domain DTGVSQNPRHKITKRGQNVTFRCDPISEHNRLYWYRQTLGQGPEFLTYFQNEAQLEKSRLLSDRFSAERPKGSFSTLEIQRTEQGDSAMYLCASSPLGGWVTEAFFGQGTRLTVV.

This clone was recorded a few times. The J gene is TRBJ1-2, the V gene TRBV7-2; 9 nucleotides match TRBD1. V shed 6 bases and J 6 bases; nucleotides not matched to a gene: 8. The V gene's germline CDR1 is SGHTA and CDR2 FQGNSA. This CDR3 comprises 14 residues. CDR3 bases: TGTGCCAGCAGATATGGGACAGGGAGACATGGCTACACCTTC. Encoded protein: CASRYGTGRHGYTF. The entire variable domain, with the rest obtained from reference TRBV7-2 and TRBJ1-2, is as follows: GAGVSQSPSNKVTEKGKDVELRCDPISGHTALYWYRQSLGQGLEFLIYFQGNSAPDKSGLPSDRFSAERTGGSVSTLTIQRTQQEDSAVYLCASRYGTGRHGYTFGSGTRLTVV.

This clone has just a few counts. The chain couples TRBV5-1 to TRBJ2-1, with D perhaps matching TRBD1 (6 bases). Trimming removed 0 bases at V and 9 bases at J, with 13 bases between. Germline V gene data show CDR1 as SGHRS and CDR2 as YFSETQ. This CDR3 comprises 14 residues. The CDR3 region is CASSLEGHIPEQFF. The CDR3 coding sequence is TGCGCCAGCAGCTTGGAGGGACACATTCCTGAGCAGTTCTTC.